This T cell receptor beta chain was sequenced during a study of cytomegalovirus exposure and HLA in healthy donors. The study ran its PCR with 60 Vbeta and 13 Jbeta primers. The method was immunoSEQ multiplex PCR; TCRdb's version includes in-frame clones alone and lacks a portion of them. The sample includes about 19,000 clones, 70% to 85% seen only once; the top ten take about a fifth. CDR1 is SNHLY, CDR2 FYNNEI, per germline. V lost 7 bases, J lost 6 bases, and 13 bases lay in between. The CDR3 spans 14 residues. The chain has TRBV2 and TRBJ1-6; no clear D gene. Source material: PBMCs. This receptor was taken from a human donor in good health. The CDR3: CASTERRINSPLHF. CDR3 in DNA: TGTGCCAGCACCGAACGGAGGATTAATTCACCCCTCCACTTT. The complete variable domain, with remaining parts taken from reference TRBV2 and TRBJ1-6, reads EPEVTQTPSHQVTQMGQEVILRCVPISNHLYFYWYRQILGQKVEFLVSFYNNEISEKSEIFDDQFSVERPDGSNFTLKIRSTKLEDSAMYFCASTERRINSPLHFGNGTRLTVT.